This is a list of T cell receptor beta chains from one sample in a study of T cells in Graves' hyperthyroidism and ophthalmopathy. TCRdb reprocessed the multiplex PCR reads via MiXCR and lists one record per CDR3 protein. The data contain about 740,000 distinct CDR3 sequences, roughly 15% of them seen just once; the ten biggest clones take up about a tenth. Sequenced input: blood. The receptor source for this set is a woman younger than 30 with Graves' hyperthyroidism. The CDR3 runs from the conserved cysteine through the conserved F or W. Each record gives: CDR3 DNA, CDR3 protein, D gene, V gene, J gene, clone size. The D gene is left open where the match is weak. Size values are once, few and many counts, or a class for expanded clones, and some rows have none.

cdr3_nt: TGTGCCTGGAGTGTACTGGTAGCGGGCCTCTACGAGCAGTACTTC
cdr3_aa: CAWSVLVAGLYEQYF
d_call: TRBD2
v_call: TRBV30
j_call: TRBJ2-7
clone_size: many

cdr3_nt: TGCGCCAGCAGCTGGGGGACAGGGGTCAACACTGAAGCTTTCTTT
cdr3_aa: CASSWGTGVNTEAFF
d_call: TRBD1
v_call: TRBV5-1
j_call: TRBJ1-1
clone_size: NA

cdr3_nt: TGCAGTGTTGGGTCGCGAGAAATGAACACTGAAGCTTTCTTT
cdr3_aa: CSVGSREMNTEAFF
d_call: NA
v_call: TRBV20-1
j_call: TRBJ1-1
clone_size: many

cdr3_nt: TGTGCCAGCACCAAGGAGGTCCCCGAGACCCAGTACTTC
cdr3_aa: CASTKEVPETQYF
d_call: NA
v_call: TRBV7-2
j_call: TRBJ2-5
clone_size: NA

cdr3_nt: TGTGCCAGCAGTTTCATGACAGGGGGTGAGCAGTACTTC
cdr3_aa: CASSFMTGGEQYF
d_call: TRBD1
v_call: TRBV12-3/TRBV12-4
j_call: TRBJ2-7
clone_size: NA

cdr3_nt: TGTGCCAGCAGTCTTACAGGAAGTCCCTACAATGAGCAGTTCTTC
cdr3_aa: CASSLTGSPYNEQFF
d_call: NA
v_call: TRBV12-3/TRBV12-4
j_call: TRBJ2-1
clone_size: NA

cdr3_nt: TGTGCCAGCAGTTACTACACAGGGGGCGGCTACACCTTC
cdr3_aa: CASSYYTGGGYTF
d_call: TRBD1
v_call: TRBV6-5
j_call: TRBJ1-2
clone_size: NA

cdr3_nt: TGTGCCAGCAGCAGGGGGTCTGGAAACACCATATATTTT
cdr3_aa: CASSRGSGNTIYF
d_call: NA
v_call: TRBV7-9
j_call: TRBJ1-3
clone_size: many

cdr3_nt: TGTGCCAGCAGGACAGGCTCCTACGAGCAGTACTTC
cdr3_aa: CASRTGSYEQYF
d_call: NA
v_call: TRBV28
j_call: TRBJ2-7
clone_size: NA

cdr3_nt: TGTGCCAGCAGCCGAGGAGCGGGCGGGGCCCGAGATACGCAGTATTTT
cdr3_aa: CASSRGAGGARDTQYF
d_call: NA
v_call: TRBV6-2/TRBV6-3
j_call: TRBJ2-3
clone_size: many

cdr3_nt: TGCAGTGCTAGAGTGAGCGGGAGGGAAGAGACCCAGTACTTC
cdr3_aa: CSARVSGREETQYF
d_call: TRBD2
v_call: TRBV20-1
j_call: TRBJ2-5
clone_size: few

cdr3_nt: TGCAGTGCGAAGCGGCCCGGCATGGCTGAAGCTTTCTTT
cdr3_aa: CSAKRPGMAEAFF
d_call: NA
v_call: TRBV20-1
j_call: TRBJ1-1
clone_size: many

cdr3_nt: TGTGCCAGCAGTTCCCCGGGACAGAATTACGAGCAGTACTTC
cdr3_aa: CASSSPGQNYEQYF
d_call: TRBD1
v_call: TRBV6-1
j_call: TRBJ2-7
clone_size: many

cdr3_nt: TGTGCCAGTAGTATCGGGCAGATTAGCACTGAAGCTTTCTTT
cdr3_aa: CASSIGQISTEAFF
d_call: NA
v_call: TRBV19
j_call: TRBJ1-1
clone_size: NA

cdr3_nt: TGCAGCGTGGGCAGGGGATATGAGCAGTTCTTC
cdr3_aa: CSVGRGYEQFF
d_call: NA
v_call: TRBV29-1
j_call: TRBJ2-1
clone_size: NA

cdr3_nt: TGTGCCTGCGGGGAAAACAATGAGCAGTTCTTC
cdr3_aa: CACGENNEQFF
d_call: NA
v_call: TRBV27
j_call: TRBJ2-1
clone_size: NA

cdr3_nt: TGTGCCAGCAGGCTACAGGCGGACGCAGGCTACACCTTC
cdr3_aa: CASRLQADAGYTF
d_call: NA
v_call: TRBV2
j_call: TRBJ1-2
clone_size: many

cdr3_nt: TGTGCCAGCAGGTCCAGCGGGAGACCCTACGAGCAGTACTTC
cdr3_aa: CASRSSGRPYEQYF
d_call: TRBD2
v_call: TRBV28
j_call: TRBJ2-7
clone_size: many

cdr3_nt: TGTGGCAGCAGCTTACTCCAGGGTTCCTATGGCTACACCTTC
cdr3_aa: CGSSLLQGSYGYTF
d_call: NA
v_call: TRBV7-9
j_call: TRBJ1-2
clone_size: NA

cdr3_nt: TGTGCCAGCAGCCAAGAGATGGGAGAGGCCACAGATACGCAGTATTTT
cdr3_aa: CASSQEMGEATDTQYF
d_call: NA
v_call: TRBV3-1
j_call: TRBJ2-3
clone_size: many

cdr3_nt: TGTGCCAGCAGTTTAAGCTCCCAAAATTCACCCCTCCACTTT
cdr3_aa: CASSLSSQNSPLHF
d_call: NA
v_call: TRBV27
j_call: TRBJ1-6
clone_size: NA

cdr3_nt: TGTGCCTTTATTACCCGCGGGAGGCCGAGCACAGATACGCAGTATTTT
cdr3_aa: CAFITRGRPSTDTQYF
d_call: TRBD2
v_call: TRBV30
j_call: TRBJ2-3
clone_size: many

cdr3_nt: TGCGCCAGCAGCTTTCGGACAGGGGGTTTGAACACTGAAGCTTTCTTT
cdr3_aa: CASSFRTGGLNTEAFF
d_call: TRBD1
v_call: TRBV5-1
j_call: TRBJ1-1
clone_size: NA

cdr3_nt: TGTGCCAGCAACCTAGCCGGATGTGGGAACTATGGCTACACCTTC
cdr3_aa: CASNLAGCGNYGYTF
d_call: NA
v_call: TRBV11-2
j_call: TRBJ1-2
clone_size: NA

cdr3_nt: TGTGCCAGCAGTTCCGTAGCTAGCGGGATGGATACGCAGTATTTT
cdr3_aa: CASSSVASGMDTQYF
d_call: TRBD2
v_call: TRBV28
j_call: TRBJ2-3
clone_size: many

cdr3_nt: TGTGCCAGCAGTTTATCTAGGACTAGCACAGATACGCAGTATTTT
cdr3_aa: CASSLSRTSTDTQYF
d_call: NA
v_call: TRBV27
j_call: TRBJ2-3
clone_size: many

cdr3_nt: TGTGCCAGCAGCCCCGGGACTAACTCCTACGAGCAGTACTTC
cdr3_aa: CASSPGTNSYEQYF
d_call: TRBD2
v_call: TRBV14
j_call: TRBJ2-7
clone_size: many

cdr3_nt: TGTGCCAGCAGCCCCACCCCGGGAGGGCCCTCGTACAATGAGCAGTTCTTC
cdr3_aa: CASSPTPGGPSYNEQFF
d_call: TRBD2
v_call: TRBV7-9
j_call: TRBJ2-1
clone_size: few

cdr3_nt: TGTGCCAGCAGGTTGTGGGGTAGCAATCAGCCCCAGCATTTT
cdr3_aa: CASRLWGSNQPQHF
d_call: NA
v_call: TRBV5-6
j_call: TRBJ1-5
clone_size: few

cdr3_nt: TGTGCCAGCAGCCCACGTAGGGACAGGGATGTTTACGAGCAGTACTTC
cdr3_aa: CASSPRRDRDVYEQYF
d_call: TRBD1
v_call: TRBV7-9
j_call: TRBJ2-7
clone_size: many

cdr3_nt: TGCGCCAGCGGGGACGTACAGGGCGTCTATGGCTACACCTTC
cdr3_aa: CASGDVQGVYGYTF
d_call: NA
v_call: TRBV5-1
j_call: TRBJ1-2
clone_size: few

cdr3_nt: TGCAGTGCGATTCTGGGGTCTGGGGCCAACGTCCTGACTTTC
cdr3_aa: CSAILGSGANVLTF
d_call: NA
v_call: TRBV29-1
j_call: TRBJ2-6
clone_size: NA

cdr3_nt: TGTGCCAGCAGTTTTAAACTAGCGGGGGGGAATGAGCAGTTCTTC
cdr3_aa: CASSFKLAGGNEQFF
d_call: TRBD2
v_call: TRBV28
j_call: TRBJ2-1
clone_size: many

cdr3_nt: TGTGCCAGCAGCCGGGCAGGGCGCGGATACGAGCAGTACTTC
cdr3_aa: CASSRAGRGYEQYF
d_call: NA
v_call: TRBV14
j_call: TRBJ2-7
clone_size: many

cdr3_nt: TGTGCCAGCAGCCTGGGGGAAGCGTGGGTCGACAATGAGCAGTTCTTC
cdr3_aa: CASSLGEAWVDNEQFF
d_call: NA
v_call: TRBV7-9
j_call: TRBJ2-1
clone_size: NA

cdr3_nt: TGCAGCGTTGAGGGGAGAGACAGGACAAAAACCTACAATGAGCAGTTCTTC
cdr3_aa: CSVEGRDRTKTYNEQFF
d_call: NA
v_call: TRBV29-1
j_call: TRBJ2-1
clone_size: many

cdr3_nt: TGTGCCATTAACTCTATTGGGGGGGTCTACGACAAAAACATTCAGTACTTC
cdr3_aa: CAINSIGGVYDKNIQYF
d_call: TRBD2
v_call: TRBV28
j_call: TRBJ2-4
clone_size: many

cdr3_nt: TGTGCCAGCAGTGACCCTTTAGGACTTACCTACGAGCAGTACTTC
cdr3_aa: CASSDPLGLTYEQYF
d_call: NA
v_call: TRBV2
j_call: TRBJ2-7
clone_size: many

cdr3_nt: TGTGCCAGCAGCCTCACAGGGGGAAGGGACGAGCAGTACTTC
cdr3_aa: CASSLTGGRDEQYF
d_call: TRBD1
v_call: TRBV12-3/TRBV12-4
j_call: TRBJ2-7
clone_size: many

cdr3_nt: TGTGCCAGCAGATCTAAAAGGCTGAACACCGGGGAGCTGTTTTTT
cdr3_aa: CASRSKRLNTGELFF
d_call: NA
v_call: TRBV28
j_call: TRBJ2-2
clone_size: many

cdr3_nt: TGTGCCAGCACGGACGGGACAGGGGCAGGTCACAATGAGCAGTTCTTC
cdr3_aa: CASTDGTGAGHNEQFF
d_call: TRBD1
v_call: TRBV27
j_call: TRBJ2-1
clone_size: few

cdr3_nt: TGTGCCAGCAGCGCTCGGGACACCTCCTACGAGCAGTACTTC
cdr3_aa: CASSARDTSYEQYF
d_call: NA
v_call: TRBV7-9
j_call: TRBJ2-7
clone_size: few

cdr3_nt: TGCAGTGCTTTTAGCGGGAGGAGGGATACGCAGTATTTT
cdr3_aa: CSAFSGRRDTQYF
d_call: TRBD2
v_call: TRBV20-1
j_call: TRBJ2-3
clone_size: NA

cdr3_nt: TGTGCCAGCAGCCAAGTCCTGGGGGGGGCGCGGGGTTCACCCCTCCACTTT
cdr3_aa: CASSQVLGGARGSPLHF
d_call: NA
v_call: TRBV3-1
j_call: TRBJ1-6
clone_size: NA

cdr3_nt: TGCAGTGCTAGGGGGGTATGGCGGGAGGGCCTCAGGGATGAGCAGTTCTTC
cdr3_aa: CSARGVWREGLRDEQFF
d_call: TRBD2
v_call: TRBV20-1
j_call: TRBJ2-1
clone_size: many

cdr3_nt: TGCAGCGTTGAAGTTCTAGCGGGAGGGCGGGAGACCCAGTACTTC
cdr3_aa: CSVEVLAGGRETQYF
d_call: TRBD2
v_call: TRBV29-1
j_call: TRBJ2-5
clone_size: many

cdr3_nt: TGTGCCAGCTCACCTCAGGGCGCCTACGAGCAGTACTTC
cdr3_aa: CASSPQGAYEQYF
d_call: NA
v_call: TRBV18
j_call: TRBJ2-7
clone_size: many

cdr3_nt: TGTGCCAGCAGTTCCGGGTTGCGGGTTGTCCACAATGAGCAGTTCTTC
cdr3_aa: CASSSGLRVVHNEQFF
d_call: NA
v_call: TRBV2
j_call: TRBJ2-1
clone_size: NA

cdr3_nt: TGTGCCAGCTCACCACCACAGGGGGATGAGCAGTTCTTC
cdr3_aa: CASSPPQGDEQFF
d_call: TRBD1
v_call: TRBV18
j_call: TRBJ2-1
clone_size: many

cdr3_nt: TGTGCCAGCAGTTCCGGGACTAGCAATGAGCAGTTCTTC
cdr3_aa: CASSSGTSNEQFF
d_call: TRBD2
v_call: TRBV28
j_call: TRBJ2-1
clone_size: many

cdr3_nt: TGTGCCAGTAGTATATCCAACAGGGAAGACGAGCAGTACTTC
cdr3_aa: CASSISNREDEQYF
d_call: NA
v_call: TRBV19
j_call: TRBJ2-7
clone_size: few